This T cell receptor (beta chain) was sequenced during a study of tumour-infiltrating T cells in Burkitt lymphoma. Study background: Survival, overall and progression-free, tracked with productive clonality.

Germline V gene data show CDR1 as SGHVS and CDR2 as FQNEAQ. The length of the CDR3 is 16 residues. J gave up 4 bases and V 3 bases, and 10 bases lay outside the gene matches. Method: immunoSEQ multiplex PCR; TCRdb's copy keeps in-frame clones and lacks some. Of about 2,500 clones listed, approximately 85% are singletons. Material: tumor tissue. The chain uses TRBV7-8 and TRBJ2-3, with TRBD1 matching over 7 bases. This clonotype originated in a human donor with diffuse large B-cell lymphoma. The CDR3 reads CASSFSARGLADTQYF. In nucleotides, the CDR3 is TGTGCCAGCAGCTTTTCGGCCAGGGGGTTAGCAGATACGCAGTATTTT.